These T cell receptor beta chains were read from a single sample in a study of technical replicates of blood from a handful of donors. Only in-frame clones appear in the TCRdb table, and some are missing; sequencing was by immunoSEQ multiplex PCR. The repertoire holds roughly 40,000 clones, with over 95% as singletons. Sequenced: T cells isolated from PBMCs. The origin of the receptors is a human donor in good health. CDR3s include the opening cysteine and the closing phenylalanine or tryptophan. A D gene is named only where the DNA matches it firmly. The size entry is marked missing in some rows and otherwise reads once, few, many or a size class.

J gene: TRBJ2-7
clone size: NA
V gene: TRBV25-1
D gene: TRBD1
CDR3 DNA: TGTGCCAGCAGTGAATTTGGCAGGGGGGAGCAGTACTTC
CDR3 protein: CASSEFGRGEQYF

J gene: TRBJ2-7
clone size: NA
V gene: TRBV5-1
D gene: NA
CDR3 DNA: TGCGCCAGCACGTGGCCAGGCTCCTACGAGCAGTACTTC
CDR3 protein: CASTWPGSYEQYF

J gene: TRBJ2-3
clone size: once
V gene: TRBV6-1
D gene: TRBD2
CDR3 DNA: TGTGCCAGCAGTGAATTCTTAGCGGGAGGCGGGGATACGCAGTATTTT
CDR3 protein: CASSEFLAGGGDTQYF

J gene: TRBJ2-7
clone size: NA
V gene: TRBV2
D gene: NA
CDR3 DNA: TGTGCCAGCAGTGAAGCTTCGGGACTGTCCCGGTCCTACGAGCAGTACTTC
CDR3 protein: CASSEASGLSRSYEQYF

J gene: TRBJ2-1
clone size: NA
V gene: TRBV7-2
D gene: TRBD1
CDR3 DNA: TGTGCCAGCAGCTTGATTTGGATACAACAGGGGAATGAGCAGTTCTTC
CDR3 protein: CASSLIWIQQGNEQFF

J gene: TRBJ2-2
clone size: NA
V gene: TRBV18
D gene: TRBD2
CDR3 DNA: TGTGCCAGCTCACCCTCGACTAGCGGGAGATTGGGCGGGGAGCTGTTTTTT
CDR3 protein: CASSPSTSGRLGGELFF

J gene: TRBJ2-5
clone size: once
V gene: TRBV6-5
D gene: NA
CDR3 DNA: TGTGCCAGCTGCAGGGTCGGTGTACAAGAGACCCAGTACTTC
CDR3 protein: CASCRVGVQETQYF

J gene: TRBJ2-3
clone size: few
V gene: TRBV7-9
D gene: NA
CDR3 DNA: TGTGCCAGCAGCCTCCGGAACTATACACACTTCGCGCAGTATTTT
CDR3 protein: CASSLRNYTHFAQYF

J gene: TRBJ1-3
clone size: NA
V gene: TRBV6-5
D gene: NA
CDR3 DNA: TGTGCCAGCAGGCCGAGCTCTGGAAACACCATATATTTT
CDR3 protein: CASRPSSGNTIYF

J gene: TRBJ2-7
clone size: once
V gene: TRBV7-8
D gene: NA
CDR3 DNA: TGTGCCAGCAGCTTACTAGGAGGCTACTACGAGCAGTACTTC
CDR3 protein: CASSLLGGYYEQYF

J gene: TRBJ2-1
clone size: NA
V gene: TRBV11-2
D gene: TRBD2
CDR3 DNA: TGTGCCAGCAGCTTGGTGACTAGCGGGAGGGAGGATGAGCAGTTCTTC
CDR3 protein: CASSLVTSGREDEQFF

J gene: TRBJ2-7
clone size: NA
V gene: TRBV5-1
D gene: TRBD1
CDR3 DNA: TGCGCCAGCAGCTTAGACAGGGGTTCCTACGAGCAGTACTTC
CDR3 protein: CASSLDRGSYEQYF

J gene: TRBJ2-1
clone size: NA
V gene: TRBV2
D gene: TRBD2
CDR3 DNA: TGTGCCAGCAGTGAAAGGACTAGAGACAATGAGCAGTTCTTC
CDR3 protein: CASSERTRDNEQFF

J gene: TRBJ1-5
clone size: NA
V gene: TRBV19
D gene: TRBD1
CDR3 DNA: TGTGCCAGTAAGGAGACAGGGGGTAATCAGCCCCAGCATTTT
CDR3 protein: CASKETGGNQPQHF

J gene: TRBJ1-5
clone size: NA
V gene: TRBV19
D gene: TRBD1
CDR3 DNA: TGTGACCTGGGACAGCACAATCAGCCCCAGCATTTT
CDR3 protein: CDLGQHNQPQHF

J gene: TRBJ2-1
clone size: NA
V gene: TRBV11-1
D gene: NA
CDR3 DNA: TGTGCCAGCAGCTTAGTGGCGCGCGGGTGGGACAATGAGCAGTTCTTC
CDR3 protein: CASSLVARGWDNEQFF

J gene: TRBJ2-6
clone size: NA
V gene: TRBV5-1
D gene: TRBD1
CDR3 DNA: TGCGCCAGCAGCTTAACAGGGGGCGCCGGGGCCAACGTCCTGACTTTC
CDR3 protein: CASSLTGGAGANVLTF

J gene: TRBJ1-2
clone size: NA
V gene: TRBV30
D gene: NA
CDR3 DNA: TGTGTGCTAGACCAGGGTTATTATGGCTACACCTTC
CDR3 protein: CVLDQGYYGYTF

J gene: TRBJ2-3
clone size: NA
V gene: TRBV6-5
D gene: NA
CDR3 DNA: TGTGCCAGCAGTACGGGAGCGGGTAGAGATACGCAGTATTTT
CDR3 protein: CASSTGAGRDTQYF

J gene: TRBJ2-7
clone size: NA
V gene: TRBV11-3
D gene: NA
CDR3 DNA: TGTGCCAGCAGCTTACAATTCGGGGCCTACGAGCAGTACTTC
CDR3 protein: CASSLQFGAYEQYF

J gene: TRBJ1-4
clone size: NA
V gene: TRBV4-1
D gene: NA
CDR3 DNA: TGCGCCAGCAGGGTGTCAGGGCAGACTAATGAAAAACTGTTTTTT
CDR3 protein: CASRVSGQTNEKLFF

J gene: TRBJ1-5
clone size: medium-sized
V gene: TRBV28
D gene: NA
CDR3 DNA: TGTGCCAGCAATCAGGGGTTACAGCCCCAGCATTTT
CDR3 protein: CASNQGLQPQHF

J gene: TRBJ1-2
clone size: few
V gene: TRBV30
D gene: NA
CDR3 DNA: TGTGCCTGGAGTGTACCTCAGGGGTCCTATGGCTACACCTTC
CDR3 protein: CAWSVPQGSYGYTF

J gene: TRBJ2-7
clone size: NA
V gene: TRBV7-2
D gene: TRBD1
CDR3 DNA: TGTGCCAGCAGCCGGGACAGGGATCCCTACGAGCAGTACTTC
CDR3 protein: CASSRDRDPYEQYF

J gene: TRBJ2-7
clone size: NA
V gene: TRBV9
D gene: NA
CDR3 DNA: TGTGCCAGCAGCGAGACTAGTTCTGCCTACGAGCAGTACTTC
CDR3 protein: CASSETSSAYEQYF

J gene: TRBJ2-1
clone size: NA
V gene: TRBV4-3
D gene: NA
CDR3 DNA: TGCGCCAGCAGCCAAGCATCGGTCATCTACAATGAGCAGTTCTTC
CDR3 protein: CASSQASVIYNEQFF

J gene: TRBJ2-1
clone size: NA
V gene: TRBV9
D gene: TRBD2
CDR3 DNA: TGTGCCAGCAGCCTATACGGACTAGCGGGAACGATTGAGCAGTTCTTC
CDR3 protein: CASSLYGLAGTIEQFF

J gene: TRBJ2-5
clone size: NA
V gene: TRBV19
D gene: NA
CDR3 DNA: TGTGCCAGTAGTCCCCATCAAGAGACCCAGTACTTC
CDR3 protein: CASSPHQETQYF

J gene: TRBJ2-3
clone size: NA
V gene: TRBV27
D gene: NA
CDR3 DNA: TGTGCCAGCACCTCTTATGACTTACGGAGCACAGATACGCAGTATTTT
CDR3 protein: CASTSYDLRSTDTQYF

J gene: TRBJ1-3
clone size: NA
V gene: TRBV5-4
D gene: NA
CDR3 DNA: TGTGCCAGCAGCCCGGGACTGATCTCTGGAAACACCATATATTTT
CDR3 protein: CASSPGLISGNTIYF

J gene: TRBJ1-2
clone size: NA
V gene: TRBV6-5
D gene: NA
CDR3 DNA: TGTGCCAGCAGTCTCGATGACAACGGCTACACCTTC
CDR3 protein: CASSLDDNGYTF

J gene: TRBJ1-3
clone size: NA
V gene: TRBV6-5
D gene: NA
CDR3 DNA: TGTGCCAGTAAACAGCCCTCTGGAAACACCATATATTTT
CDR3 protein: CASKQPSGNTIYF

J gene: TRBJ1-3
clone size: NA
V gene: TRBV15
D gene: NA
CDR3 DNA: TGTGCCACCAGCAGGAGGGTTTCAGGAAACACCATATATTTT
CDR3 protein: CATSRRVSGNTIYF

J gene: TRBJ2-7
clone size: NA
V gene: TRBV10-3
D gene: TRBD2
CDR3 DNA: TGTGCCAGCTTAGACGGGACTAGCGGGACCCACGAGCAGTACTTC
CDR3 protein: CASLDGTSGTHEQYF

J gene: TRBJ2-7
clone size: once
V gene: TRBV6-5
D gene: TRBD2
CDR3 DNA: TGTGCCAGCAGCGGGGGGGAGGACTACGAGCAGTACTTC
CDR3 protein: CASSGGEDYEQYF

J gene: TRBJ2-2
clone size: NA
V gene: TRBV10-1
D gene: NA
CDR3 DNA: TGCGCCAGCAGTGAAGTTCCGGGCACCGGGGAGCTGTTTTTT
CDR3 protein: CASSEVPGTGELFF

J gene: TRBJ2-7
clone size: NA
V gene: TRBV29-1
D gene: TRBD1
CDR3 DNA: TGCAGCGCCCAAAGGGGGACAGGGGGGGCCGAGCAGTACTTC
CDR3 protein: CSAQRGTGGAEQYF

J gene: TRBJ1-2
clone size: NA
V gene: TRBV29-1
D gene: TRBD1
CDR3 DNA: TGCAGCGTCTACTTTATTACCGGGACAGGGAACTATGGCTACACCTTC
CDR3 protein: CSVYFITGTGNYGYTF

J gene: TRBJ1-1
clone size: NA
V gene: TRBV10-3
D gene: NA
CDR3 DNA: TGTGCCATCCGGGACATCCTCAACACTGAAGCTTTCTTT
CDR3 protein: CAIRDILNTEAFF

J gene: TRBJ1-4
clone size: NA
V gene: TRBV6-1
D gene: TRBD1
CDR3 DNA: TGTGCCAGCAGAAGGGACAGATTTAATGAAAAACTGTTTTTT
CDR3 protein: CASRRDRFNEKLFF

J gene: TRBJ2-5
clone size: NA
V gene: TRBV11-2
D gene: TRBD1
CDR3 DNA: TGTGCCAGCAGCCCCCTACCGGGACAGCTAAGAGAGGTCCAGTACTTC
CDR3 protein: CASSPLPGQLREVQYF

J gene: TRBJ2-1
clone size: NA
V gene: TRBV7-6
D gene: TRBD1
CDR3 DNA: TGTGCCAGCAGCCCGACAGGGTTTGAGCAGTTCTTC
CDR3 protein: CASSPTGFEQFF

J gene: TRBJ1-5
clone size: NA
V gene: TRBV19
D gene: TRBD1
CDR3 DNA: TGTGCCAGTAGCAGGGGACAGGGGTATCAGCCCCAGCATTTT
CDR3 protein: CASSRGQGYQPQHF

J gene: TRBJ1-1
clone size: NA
V gene: TRBV21-1
D gene: NA
CDR3 DNA: TGTGCCAGCAGCAAATTCCGGGGTCGTCTCACTGAAGCTTTCTTT
CDR3 protein: CASSKFRGRLTEAFF

J gene: TRBJ2-1
clone size: NA
V gene: TRBV25-1
D gene: NA
CDR3 DNA: TGTGCCAGCAGTGAGGCCGTCGATGAGCAGTTCTTC
CDR3 protein: CASSEAVDEQFF

J gene: TRBJ1-1
clone size: NA
V gene: TRBV7-6
D gene: NA
CDR3 DNA: TGTGCCAGCAGCTTAGCTATGAACACTGAAGCTTTCTTT
CDR3 protein: CASSLAMNTEAFF

J gene: TRBJ1-2
clone size: NA
V gene: TRBV6-5
D gene: TRBD1
CDR3 DNA: TGTGCCAGCAGTTACCTGACAGGGCCAACCTATGGCTACACCTTC
CDR3 protein: CASSYLTGPTYGYTF

J gene: TRBJ1-2
clone size: once
V gene: TRBV7-9
D gene: NA
CDR3 DNA: TGTGCCAGCAGCCACCCTAGCCTGACACCCACACGCGGTGGCTACACCTTC
CDR3 protein: CASSHPSLTPTRGGYTF

J gene: TRBJ1-1
clone size: NA
V gene: TRBV7-9
D gene: NA
CDR3 DNA: TGTGCCAGCAGCTTAGGGCTCACCGGGGACACTGAAGCTTTCTTT
CDR3 protein: CASSLGLTGDTEAFF

J gene: TRBJ1-2
clone size: NA
V gene: TRBV28
D gene: NA
CDR3 DNA: NA
CDR3 protein: CASSSSGRGNGYTF

J gene: TRBJ1-2
clone size: NA
V gene: TRBV29-1
D gene: NA
CDR3 DNA: TGCAGCGTTGTGGGGGAGGATGGCTACACCTTC
CDR3 protein: CSVVGEDGYTF

J gene: TRBJ2-2
clone size: few
V gene: TRBV7-9
D gene: NA
CDR3 DNA: TGTGCCAGCAGCTACGGGTCGTCCGGGGAGCTGTTTTTT
CDR3 protein: CASSYGSSGELFF

J gene: TRBJ2-5
clone size: NA
V gene: TRBV12-5
D gene: TRBD1
CDR3 DNA: TGTGCTAGTGCCCTCTTTAAGGACAGGGGCTTTGGAGGGACCCAGTACTTC
CDR3 protein: CASALFKDRGFGGTQYF

J gene: TRBJ2-7
clone size: NA
V gene: TRBV6-6
D gene: TRBD2
CDR3 DNA: TGTGCCAGCAGCCTCACTAGCGGGGATTTCTACGAGCAGTACTTC
CDR3 protein: CASSLTSGDFYEQYF

J gene: TRBJ2-7
clone size: NA
V gene: TRBV5-1
D gene: NA
CDR3 DNA: TGCGCCAGCAGCTTGGGCGGAACCTACGAGCAGTACTTC
CDR3 protein: CASSLGGTYEQYF